This T cell receptor (beta chain) was observed in a study of beta chain features in type 1 diabetes. The CDR3 runs 15 residues. The ends lost 2 bases at V and 5 bases at J; junction bases unmatched: 5. CDR1 SEHNR and CDR2 FQNEAQ come from the germline V gene (reference sequence). On this clone itself: The antigen remains unidentified.

Overall study findings and caveats: A moderate, significant TCRB CDR3 shortening appeared in type 1 diabetes across four CD4+ subsets. Within patients, naive, central memory and Treg TCRB repertoires seemed more similar than within healthy donors. High TCR expression in some cells could lead to their over-representation in cDNA sequencing. The VDJ junctions of type 1 diabetes patients carried fewer insertions and more deletions.

TCRB transcripts that were expressed got sequenced, as all of the isolated RNA had been reverse transcribed. The method was immunoSEQ multiplex PCR; TCRdb's version includes in-frame clones alone and lacks a portion of them. Of approximately 250,000 clones listed, 20% to 25% were seen once; the top ten hold 0.012%. The TCR originated in a woman in her 30s with type 1 diabetes. The material sequenced was naive CD4+ T cells from blood. The chain carries TRBV7-9 and TRBJ2-5, with 10 positions matching TRBD2. The DNA for the CDR3 is TGTGCCAGCAGCTTAATTCTAGCGGGGGATGAGACCCAGTACTTC. Its translation: CASSLILAGDETQYF.